One sample yielded the 20 T cell receptor beta chains listed below, sequenced in a study of technical replicates of blood from a few donors. Sequencing used immunoSEQ multiplex PCR; TCRdb keeps in-frame clones, though not all of them. The sample consists of approximately 53,000 clones, roughly 95% of them appearing once. The specimen was T cells isolated from PBMCs. The receptors here all came from a human donor in good health.

Only one count was recorded for this clone. V gene TRBV5-1 combines with J gene TRBJ2-1; tentative D call: TRBD1 (5 bases). The CDR3 has 12 amino acids. Germline V gives CDR1 SGHRS, CDR2 YFSETQ. V was trimmed by 0 bases and J by 10 bases, leaving 8 bases between them. CDR3 coding DNA: TGCGCCAGCAGCTTGGGACAGAAAGAGCAGTTCTTC. As protein: CASSLGQKEQFF.

The chain carries TRBV2 and TRBJ2-6; D is perhaps TRBD2 (5 bases). Germline V CDR1 and CDR2: SNHLY, FYNNEI. This CDR3 is 14 amino acids long. V lost 8 bases and J lost 0, with 8 bases in between. The CDR3 region has the DNA TGTGCCAGCTCGGGGAGCTCTGGGGCCAACGTCCTGACTTTC. Amino acid sequence: CASSGSSGANVLTF.

The chain uses TRBV29-1 and TRBJ2-5, with a weak D call TRBD2 (5 bases). The CDR3 is 11 amino acids. The germline V gene encodes CDR1 SQVTM and CDR2 ANQGSEA. Trimming stripped 8 bases from V and 5 bases from J, with 12 bases between. The DNA of the CDR3 is TGCAGCACTAGGGTGGGGGAGACCCAGTACTTC. Amino acids: CSTRVGETQYF.

The DNA of the CDR3 is TGTGCCAGCACTCGTTCGGCGGGAACCAATGAGCAGTTCTTC. It yields the protein CASTRSAGTNEQFF. The chain is built from TRBV2 and TRBJ2-1, with D maybe TRBD2 (6 bases). This CDR3 region has 14 residues. Trimming left V 7 bases short and J 6 bases short, with 16 bases between. Germline CDR1 and CDR2: SNHLY and FYNNEI.

DNA for the CDR3: TGTGCCAGCAGCTCGCAGAGGGAGACCCAGTACTTC. Translation: CASSSQRETQYF. The chain combines TRBV11-2 with TRBJ2-5; D not certain. The CDR3 sequence is 12 residues long. The V gene lost 4 bases and the J gene lost 5 bases, with 8 bases spanning the gap. Looked up from germline, CDR1 is SGHAT and CDR2 is FQNNGV.

The CDR3 DNA reads TGTGCCAGCAGCGACAGGGGGTATGGCTACACCTTC. This codes for CASSDRGYGYTF. The gene calls are TRBV6-1 and TRBJ1-2; 9 positions match TRBD1. Unmatched junction bases numbered 1, after V lost 6 bases and J lost 5 bases. The CDR3 totals 12 residues. Germline V gene sequence: CDR1 MNHNS, CDR2 SASEGT.

The gene calls are TRBV9 and TRBJ2-3; the match to TRBD2 covers 10 bases. The J segment lost 5 bases and the V segment lost 0 bases, leaving 9 bases of the junction unmatched. CDR1 SGDLS and CDR2 YYNGEE come from the germline V gene. This CDR3 comprises 17 residues. This chain's CDR3 is CASSVVWASGRGDTQYF. The CDR3 DNA sequence: TGTGCCAGCAGCGTAGTATGGGCTAGCGGGAGAGGAGATACGCAGTATTTT. The full variable domain, in which reference TRBV9 and TRBJ2-3 provide the parts outside the CDR3, is DSGVTQTPKHLITATGQRVTLRCSPRSGDLSVYWYQQSLDQGLQFLIQYYNGEERAKGNILERFSAQQFPDLHSELNLSSLELGDSALYFCASSVVWASGRGDTQYFGPGTRLTVL.

This chain connects TRBV5-1 to TRBJ1-1; D is unclear. CDR1 and CDR2 from the germline V gene are SGHRS and YFSETQ. The CDR3 runs to 13 residues. V was clipped by 5 bases and J by 4 bases, with 12 bases between them. DNA of the CDR3: TGCGCCAGCAGTCAACCATCGGGCACTGAAGCTTTCTTT. This sequence encodes CASSQPSGTEAFF.

J is TRBJ2-1 and V is TRBV18; tentatively, D is TRBD2 (6 bases). CDR3 length: 15 amino acids. Germline loops: CDR1 KGHSH, CDR2 LQKENI. Between the trimmed V and J ends, which lost 2 bases and 9 bases, there was a span of 17 bases. The CDR3, as DNA: TGTGCCAGCTCACCAATCGTTCGGGAGTTGGGTGAGCAGTTCTTC. Its protein is CASSPIVRELGEQFF.

The chain combines TRBV9 with TRBJ1-2; D gene unclear. The germline V gene encodes CDR1 SGDLS and CDR2 YYNGEE. V was cut by 0 bases and J by 4 bases, with 7 bases left in between. The CDR3 has 13 residues. As DNA, the CDR3 is TGTGCCAGCAGCGTAGATTCGGTCTATGGCTACACCTTC. Its translation is CASSVDSVYGYTF.

The chain links TRBV11-3 to TRBJ1-1, with no clear D. This CDR3 is 14 amino acids long. The germline gives CDR1 SGHNT, CDR2 YENEEA. Trimming removed 6 bases from V and 4 bases from J, with 15 bases in between. CDR3 sequence reads: CASRSYLESTEAFF. CDR3 DNA: TGTGCCAGCAGGTCATATTTAGAGAGCACTGAAGCTTTCTTT.

CDR3: CASSSTGGLGFF. The CDR3 DNA reads as TGTGCCAGCAGTTCCACGGGGGGGCTCGGGTTCTTC. The gene calls are TRBV6-5 and TRBJ2-1; 8 nucleotides align to TRBD2. CDR3 length equals 12 residues. CDR1 and CDR2 from the germline V gene are MNHEY and SVGAGI. J gave up 15 bases and V 4 bases, and 8 bases lay outside the gene matches.

The J gene is TRBJ2-2, the V gene TRBV6-5; 9 bases are a match to TRBD1. Germline CDR1 and CDR2: MNHEY and SVGAGI. The V gene end was trimmed by 6 bases and the J gene end by 5 bases; junction bases not matched to a gene: 7. This CDR3 is built from 15 residues. CDR3 residues: CASRPTGGYTGELFF. The CDR3 DNA reads TGTGCCAGCAGACCTACAGGGGGCTATACCGGGGAGCTGTTTTTT.

This chain joins TRBV19 and TRBJ2-5; TRBD1 is a possible D gene (6 bases). Germline assignment: CDR1 LNHDA and CDR2 SQIVND (reference sequence). V was pared by 3 bases and J by 4 bases, with 15 bases between. This CDR3 contains 15 residues. CDR3 sequence: CASSIAQAGAETQYF. CDR3 bases: TGTGCCAGTAGTATTGCGCAGGCAGGGGCAGAGACCCAGTACTTC.

Comments on this clone: The junction and the germline gene differ at one end; a read error may be behind it. The rearrangement uses TRBV6-5 and TRBJ1-1; possibly TRBD1 for D (5 bases). The CDR3 contains 15 residues. The germline V gene encodes CDR1 MNHEY and CDR2 SVGAGI. The CDR3 sequence: CASSFELRWGTETFF. The CDR3 DNA follows: TGTGCCAGCAGTTTCGAACTCCGTTGGGGCACTGAAACTTTCTTT.

This chain connects TRBV29-1 to TRBJ2-7; 8 bases fit TRBD1. Germline lookup yields CDR1 SQVTM and CDR2 ANQGSEA. The CDR3 sequence is 14 residues long. V shed 6 bases and J 4 bases; nucleotides not matched to a gene: 11. As DNA, the CDR3 is TGCAGCGTACGTCGGTCAGGGGGCGGGTACGAGCAGTACTTC. Translating it yields CSVRRSGGGYEQYF.

The chain couples TRBV5-8 to TRBJ2-5; 12 bases align to TRBD1. V dropped 4 bases and J dropped 5; count of bases not matched to a gene: 21. There are 20 residues in the CDR3. Germline loops: CDR1 SGHTS, CDR2 YDEGEE. The DNA for the CDR3 is TGTGCCAGCAGCGACCTACGACCGGGACAGGGGGCTCGTGGAGTGGAGACCCAGTACTTC. Its translation: CASSDLRPGQGARGVETQYF.

The V call is TRBV6-5, the J call TRBJ2-1; tentatively, D is TRBD2 (6 bases). CDR1 MNHEY and CDR2 SVGAGI come from the germline V gene. V gave up 6 bases and J gave up 10 bases, with 16 bases separating them. The CDR3 contains 13 residues. The CDR3 reads CASRTATSREQFF. The DNA for the CDR3 is TGTGCCAGCAGAACAGCGACTAGTCGGGAGCAGTTCTTC.

CDR3: CASSEMGGYGYTF. CDR3 bases: TGTGCCAGCAGTGAGATGGGGGGGTATGGCTACACCTTC. The chain couples TRBV2 to TRBJ1-2; tentative D call: TRBD1 (5 bases). In germline, CDR1 is SNHLY, CDR2 FYNNEI. V shed 3 bases and J shed 5 bases, with 10 bases lying between them. This CDR3 is 13 amino acids long.

The CDR3 nucleotides are TGTGCCAGCACCGTCTCGGGACAATTTGGCACTGAAGCTTTCTTT. It is translated as CASTVSGQFGTEAFF. The chain joins TRBV6-5 to TRBJ1-1; possibly TRBD1 for D (6 bases). The CDR3 has 15 amino acids. Germline V gene lookup returns CDR1 MNHEY and CDR2 SVGAGI. The V end was cut by 7 bases, the J end by 4 bases, with 19 bases between.